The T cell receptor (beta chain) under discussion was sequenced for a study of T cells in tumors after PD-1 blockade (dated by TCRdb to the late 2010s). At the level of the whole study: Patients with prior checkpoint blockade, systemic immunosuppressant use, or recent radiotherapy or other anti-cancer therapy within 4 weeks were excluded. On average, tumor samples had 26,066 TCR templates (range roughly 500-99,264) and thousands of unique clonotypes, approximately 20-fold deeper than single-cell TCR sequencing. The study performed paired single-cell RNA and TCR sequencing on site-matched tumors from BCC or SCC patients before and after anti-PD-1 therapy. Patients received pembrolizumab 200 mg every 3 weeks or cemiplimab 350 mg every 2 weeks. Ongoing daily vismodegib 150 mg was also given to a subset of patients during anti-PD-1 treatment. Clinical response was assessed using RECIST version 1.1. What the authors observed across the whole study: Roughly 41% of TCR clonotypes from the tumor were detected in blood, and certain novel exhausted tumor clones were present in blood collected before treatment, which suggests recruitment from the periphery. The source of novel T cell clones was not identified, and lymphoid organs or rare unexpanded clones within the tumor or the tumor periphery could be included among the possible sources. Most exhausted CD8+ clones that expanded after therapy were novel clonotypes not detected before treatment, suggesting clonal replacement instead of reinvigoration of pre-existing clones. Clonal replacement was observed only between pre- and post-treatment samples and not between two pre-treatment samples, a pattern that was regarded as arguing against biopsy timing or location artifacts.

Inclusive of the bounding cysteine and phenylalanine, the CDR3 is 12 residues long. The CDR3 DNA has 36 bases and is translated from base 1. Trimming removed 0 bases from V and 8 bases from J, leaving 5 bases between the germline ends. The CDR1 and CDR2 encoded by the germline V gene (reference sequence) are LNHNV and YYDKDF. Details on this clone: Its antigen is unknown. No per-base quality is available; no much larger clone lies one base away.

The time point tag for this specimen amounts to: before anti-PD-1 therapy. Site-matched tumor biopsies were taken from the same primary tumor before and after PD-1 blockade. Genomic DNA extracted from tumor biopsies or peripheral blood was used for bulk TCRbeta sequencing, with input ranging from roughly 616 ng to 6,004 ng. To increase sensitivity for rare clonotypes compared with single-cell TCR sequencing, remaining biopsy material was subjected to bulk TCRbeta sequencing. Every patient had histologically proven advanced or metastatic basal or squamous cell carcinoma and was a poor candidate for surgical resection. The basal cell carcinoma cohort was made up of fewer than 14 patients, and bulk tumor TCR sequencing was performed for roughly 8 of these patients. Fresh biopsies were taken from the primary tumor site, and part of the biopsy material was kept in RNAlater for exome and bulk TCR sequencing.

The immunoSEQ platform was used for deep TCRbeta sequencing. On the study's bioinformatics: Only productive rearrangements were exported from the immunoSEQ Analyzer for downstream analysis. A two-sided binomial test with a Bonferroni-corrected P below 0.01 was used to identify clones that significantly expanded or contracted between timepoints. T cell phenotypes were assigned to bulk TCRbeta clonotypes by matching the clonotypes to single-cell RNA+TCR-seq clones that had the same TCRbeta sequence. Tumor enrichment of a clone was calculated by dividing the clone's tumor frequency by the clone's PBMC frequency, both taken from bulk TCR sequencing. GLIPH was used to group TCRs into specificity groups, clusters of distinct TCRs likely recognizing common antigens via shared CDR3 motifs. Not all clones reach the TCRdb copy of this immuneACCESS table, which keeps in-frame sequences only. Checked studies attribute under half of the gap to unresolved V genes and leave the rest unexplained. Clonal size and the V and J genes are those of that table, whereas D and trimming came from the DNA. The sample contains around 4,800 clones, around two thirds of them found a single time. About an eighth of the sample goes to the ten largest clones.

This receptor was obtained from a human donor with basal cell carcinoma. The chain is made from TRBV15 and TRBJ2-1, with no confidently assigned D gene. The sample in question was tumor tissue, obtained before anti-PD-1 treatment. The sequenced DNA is TGTGCCACCAGCAGAGACCCGGATGAGCAGTTCTTC. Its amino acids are CATSRDPDEQFF.